One and the same sample provided the 14 T cell receptor beta chains below, sequenced in a study of STAT3 mutations in large granular lymphocyte leukemia. General study findings and limits: Every T-LGLL patient had at least one immunodominant TCRbeta clonotype.

Assay: immunoSEQ multiplex PCR; the TCRdb copy retains only in-frame clones and omits some. The sample has 4,500 to 6,000 clones, roughly 94% seen once. These receptors have no known antigen. What was sequenced was peripheral blood mononuclear cells. The origin of the receptors is a man aged 60 to 69 with T-cell large granular lymphocyte leukemia. Some clones in this sample may be carry-over from other donors' samples.

CDR3 nucleotide sequence: TGTGCCATCAGTGAGTGGACAGGGACTGGCGAGCAGTACTTC. It is translated as CAISEWTGTGEQYF. The chain employs TRBV10-3 and TRBJ2-7, with 8 bases matching TRBD1. Trimming took 1 base from V and 6 from J; bases not matched to a gene: 5. The CDR3 sequence is 14 residues long. CDR1 and CDR2 from the germline V gene are ENHRY and SYGVKD.

The V and J genes are TRBV27 and TRBJ2-3; D might be TRBD1 or TRBD2, each matching 7 bases. The germline gives CDR1 MNHEY, CDR2 SMNVEV (reference sequence). V gave up 5 bases and J gave up 4 bases, with 22 bases separating them. The CDR3 has 17 amino acids. In DNA, the CDR3 is TGTGCCAGCAGTCCATATATACAGGGAGGGGGCGCAGATACGCAGTATTTT. Its protein is CASSPYIQGGGADTQYF.

V gene TRBV5-6 combines with J gene TRBJ1-2, with D possibly TRBD1 on 6 matching bases. Per the germline V gene, CDR1 is SGHDT and CDR2 is YYEEEE. The CDR3 spans 12 residues. Trimming cost V 5 bases and J 7 bases, with 12 bases left between them. The CDR3 nucleotides read TGTGCCAGCAGTCCTGGACAGATTGGCTACACCTTC. Its protein product is CASSPGQIGYTF.

This clone is hyperexpanded. The chain combines TRBV9 with TRBJ1-1, with D possibly TRBD1 on 5 matching bases. Germline V gene sequence: CDR1 SGDLS, CDR2 YYNGEE. Trimming pared 3 bases from V and 2 bases from J, leaving 11 bases between. The CDR3 spans 14 residues. CDR3 region: CASSALTVNTEAFF. The CDR3 DNA is TGTGCCAGCAGCGCACTGACAGTTAACACTGAAGCTTTCTTT.

The rearrangement links TRBV18 to TRBJ2-2; 11 bases line up with TRBD2. The germline V gene has CDR1 KGHSH and CDR2 LQKENI. V gave up 4 bases and J gave up 1 base; unmatched junction bases: 2. The CDR3 extends over 16 amino acids. CDR3 region: CASSLGTSGNTGELFF. In DNA, the CDR3 is TGTGCCAGCTCACTCGGGACTAGCGGGAACACCGGGGAGCTGTTTTTT.

DNA of the CDR3: TGCGCCAGCAGCTCAGCGACAGGGGTCGACACTGAAGCTTTCTTT. Translation: CASSSATGVDTEAFF. The V gene is TRBV5-1, the J gene TRBJ1-1; the match to TRBD1 covers 8 bases. This CDR3 comprises 15 residues. Trimming took 3 bases from V and 3 from J; bases not matched to a gene: 7. In germline, CDR1 is SGHRS, CDR2 YFSETQ.

This rearrangement joins TRBV29-1 to TRBJ2-5; D not certain. CDR1 is SQVTM, CDR2 ANQGSEA, per germline. V was shortened by 5 bases and J by 2 bases, with 9 bases between the two germline ends. The CDR3 runs 12 residues. The CDR3 sequence: CSVRTPQETQYF. CDR3 nucleotide sequence: TGCAGCGTTCGGACGCCACAAGAGACCCAGTACTTC.

CDR3 DNA sequence: TGTGCCAGCAGTTACGGACAGGGGAACACTGAAGCTTTCTTT. This gives the protein CASSYGQGNTEAFF. The chain uses TRBV6-6 and TRBJ1-1, with TRBD1 identical over 8 bases. Germline loops: CDR1 MNHNY, CDR2 SVGAGI (reference sequence). This CDR3 contains 14 residues. Germline trimming cut 2 bases from V and 1 base from J; bases unmatched to any gene: 0.

The chain joins TRBV19 to TRBJ2-1; a possible D gene is TRBD2 (6 bases). In germline, CDR1 is LNHDA, CDR2 SQIVND (reference sequence). This CDR3 is built from 15 residues. V lost 3 bases and J lost 2, with 11 bases in between. Here the CDR3 DNA reads TGTGCCAGTAGTATGGACGGGGGAACCTACAATGAGCAGTTCTTC. It is translated as CASSMDGGTYNEQFF.

The V call is TRBV18, the J call TRBJ1-1, with 8 nucleotides matching TRBD1. This CDR3 is 16 amino acids long. Germline trimming cut 3 bases from V and 4 bases from J; bases unmatched to any gene: 10. The V gene's germline CDR1 is KGHSH and CDR2 LQKENI. CDR3 loop: CASSPTAGGEVTEAFF. The CDR3 DNA reads as TGTGCCAGCTCACCTACGGCAGGGGGCGAAGTCACTGAAGCTTTCTTT.

The CDR3 coding sequence is TGTGCCAGCAGCCACTTACAGGGCTCTGAAGCTTTCTTT. It encodes CASSHLQGSEAFF. The V gene is TRBV14, the J gene TRBJ1-1, with D perhaps TRBD1 (6 bases). CDR3 length: 13 residues. The germline V gene encodes CDR1 SGHDN and CDR2 FVKESK. Trimming pared 3 bases from V and 6 bases from J, leaving 11 bases between.

V and J are TRBV2 and TRBJ2-3; 11 bases line up with TRBD2. Per the germline V gene, CDR1 is SNHLY and CDR2 is FYNNEI. J lost 0 bases, V lost 6 bases, and 2 bases had no gene match. The CDR3 sequence is 15 residues long. The CDR3 reads CASRASGGSTDTQYF. CDR3 coding DNA: TGTGCCAGCAGGGCTAGCGGGGGGAGCACAGATACGCAGTATTTT.

This clone is a singleton in its sample. The chain recombines TRBV5-1 with TRBJ2-7; 9 nucleotides align to TRBD2. This CDR3 is built from 17 residues. The V gene end was trimmed by 4 bases and the J gene end by 4 bases; junction bases not matched to a gene: 15. Germline V CDR1 and CDR2: SGHRS, YFSETQ. The CDR3 loop reads CASSRSGRGGREYEQYF. As DNA, the CDR3 is TGCGCCAGCAGCCGAAGTGGGCGCGGCGGGAGGGAATACGAGCAGTACTTC.

The chain recombines TRBV2 with TRBJ2-7; TRBD1 agrees at 11 bases. Germline V gives CDR1 SNHLY, CDR2 FYNNEI. The CDR3 length is 13 residues. V trimming: 7 bases; J trimming: 4 bases; junction bases outside the gene matches: 3. The chain's CDR3 is CASMGTGGYEQYF. The CDR3 DNA is TGTGCCAGCATGGGGACAGGGGGATACGAGCAGTACTTC.